This T cell receptor beta chain stems from a study of blood T cell repertoires in COVID-19. About the research overall: Acute and convalescent COVID-19 samples came from the United States, Italy and Spain. PBMCs, B-cell-depleted T cells, or T cells were the source of the cDNA or gDNA that made up the material.

The CDR3 loop spans 16 amino acids. Germline values: CDR1 MNHNY, CDR2 SVGAGI (reference sequence). Trimming at V came to 6 bases and at J to 3 bases, leaving 8 bases not matched to a gene. In the authors' workflow: Nucleated cell number was recorded as an estimate derived from reference gene primer amplification. Libraries were prepared by immunoSEQ multiplex PCR; TCRdb keeps only in-frame clonotypes and omits some of them. V and J calls and clone size come straight from that table; D and trimming were deduced from the DNA. The repertoire holds 150,000 to 200,000 clones, with about 85% as singletons.

The sequence was obtained from a woman aged 80 or older in a cohort sampled during active or convalescent COVID-19. The chain carries TRBV6-6 and TRBJ2-2; 9 nucleotides line up with TRBD2. Input material: peripheral blood. The CDR3 sequence: CASSPKAGGHTGELFF. The CDR3 DNA reads TGTGCCAGCAGCCCCAAAGCGGGGGGCCACACCGGGGAGCTGTTTTTT.